This passage covers 9 T cell receptor beta chains from one sample sequenced in a study of CD8+ T cells in alopecia areata. TCR sequencing used cDNA made by reverse transcription of extracted RNA. The table came from immunoSEQ multiplex PCR; TCRdb's copy has only in-frame clones and leaves some out. The data hold 110,000 to 150,000 clones, with approximately 65% observed a single time. Sample: CD8+ T cells sorted from blood. The receptors derive from a human donor in good health.

Here the CDR3 reads CASGLTTSGSDEQYF. The CDR3 bases are TGTGCTAGTGGTTTGACGACTAGCGGGAGCGACGAGCAGTACTTC. V and J are TRBV12-5 and TRBJ2-7, with 12 bases identical to TRBD2. V shed 2 bases, J shed 5 bases, and the junction held 4 bases outside the gene matches. The CDR3 consists of 15 residues. Germline V lookup: CDR1 LGHNT, CDR2 FRNRAP.

This clone was recorded once. The chain uses TRBV7-9 and TRBJ2-4, with D unresolved. V lost 5 bases and J 3 bases, leaving 8 bases between the germline ends. Germline V CDR1 and CDR2: SEHNR, FQNEAQ (reference sequence). This CDR3 comprises 13 residues. The CDR3, as DNA: TGTGCCAGCAGCCCGAGTAGCAAAAACATTCAGTACTTC. It is translated as CASSPSSKNIQYF.

The chain recombines TRBV7-9 with TRBJ2-7; D gene unclear. The ends were cut back, 1 base at V and 6 bases at J, with 7 bases in the middle. Per germline, CDR1 SEHNR and CDR2 FQNEAQ (reference sequence). The CDR3 spans 12 residues. This CDR3 reads CASSLEGSEQYF. As DNA, the CDR3 is TGTGCCAGCAGCTTAGAGGGAAGCGAGCAGTACTTC. The full variable domain, its missing parts supplied by reference TRBV7-9 and TRBJ2-7, is DTGVSQNPRHKITKRGQNVTFRCDPISEHNRLYWYRQTLGQGPEFLTYFQNEAQLEKSRLLSDRFSAERPKGSFSTLEIQRTEQGDSAMYLCASSLEGSEQYFGPGTRLTVT.

The rearrangement joins TRBV6-6 to TRBJ2-7, with 7 nucleotides matching TRBD1. The V and J ends lost 7 bases and 6 bases, in that order; junction bases with no gene match: 3. This CDR3 has 11 residues. Germline CDR1 reads MNHNY; CDR2 reads SVGAGI (reference sequence). The CDR3 reads CASISGGEQYF. The CDR3 DNA reads as TGTGCCAGCATCTCAGGGGGCGAGCAGTACTTC.

This chain links TRBV2 with TRBJ2-1; no firm D call. Germline V gene sequence: CDR1 SNHLY, CDR2 FYNNEI. The V gene lost 6 bases and the J gene lost 8 bases, with 5 bases spanning the gap. The CDR3 extends over 10 amino acids. The CDR3 coding sequence is TGTGCCAGCAGCGTCCATGAGCAGTTCTTC. Translation gives CASSVHEQFF. Filled out from reference TRBV2 and TRBJ2-1, the complete variable domain reads EPEVTQTPSHQVTQMGQEVILRCVPISNHLYFYWYRQILGQKVEFLVSFYNNEISEKSEIFDDQFSVERPDGSNFTLKIRSTKLEDSAMYFCASSVHEQFFGPGTRLTVL.

V is TRBV29-1 and J is TRBJ2-5, with no clear D. Trimming pared 4 bases from V and 9 bases from J, leaving 12 bases between. The germline V gene encodes CDR1 SQVTM and CDR2 ANQGSEA. This CDR3 region has 11 residues. The CDR3 region is CSVVGREAQYF. CDR3 DNA sequence: TGCAGCGTTGTCGGACGCGAGGCCCAGTACTTC.

The V gene is TRBV29-1, the J gene TRBJ2-7; D uncertain. Germline CDR1 and CDR2: SQVTM and ANQGSEA. With 1 base removed from V and 5 bases from J, the gap between germline ends came to 6 bases. The CDR3 is made up of 11 amino acids. CDR3 nucleotide sequence: TGCAGCGTTGAAGGCCGGCACGAGCAGTACTTC. Translating it yields CSVEGRHEQYF.

V usage is TRBV10-3 and J usage is TRBJ2-5, with D maybe TRBD2 (6 bases). The CDR3 loop spans 14 amino acids. V shed 4 bases and J shed 4 bases, with 13 bases lying between them. Per germline, CDR1 ENHRY and CDR2 SYGVKD. Written as DNA, the CDR3 is TGTGCCATCAGTGGGACTCCGGGGGTAGAGACCCAGTACTTC. As protein: CAISGTPGVETQYF.

The table lists this clone with a count of one. The chain joins TRBV5-1 to TRBJ1-1; D is perhaps TRBD1 (6 bases). V was cut by 0 bases and J by 1 base, with 10 bases left in between. Germline V CDR1 and CDR2: SGHRS, YFSETQ. There are 15 residues in the CDR3. The CDR3 sequence: CASSLVGRGNTEAFF. Written as DNA, the CDR3 is TGCGCCAGCAGCTTGGTGGGCAGGGGGAACACTGAAGCTTTCTTT.